This T cell receptor beta chain was retrieved from a study of regulatory T cells in long-lasting Graves disease. To make TCR beta libraries, researchers used iRepertoire HTBI primers and Arm-PCR of CDR3 regions. TCRdb passed the multiplex PCR reads through MiXCR, listing each CDR3 protein once. The table includes 400,000 to 500,000 distinct CDR3 sequences, 15% to 20% detected once. This clonotype was counted ten times or more. Its target is unknown. Study-level findings and limits: Comparison showed that persistent patients shared more public clonotypes (about 2,700) than new patients (over 950).

Indicated time point: newly diagnosed GD, antithyroid drugs for less than 3 months. RNA from PBMCs was the source of the TCR library. Germline V gives CDR1 SGHTA, CDR2 FQGNSA. Trimming took 1 base from V and 4 from J, leaving 8 bases between them. This CDR3 has 13 amino acids. In addition, the sample was reused for a study of T cells in Graves' hyperthyroidism and ophthalmopathy.

The input for sequencing was peripheral blood mononuclear cells (PBMCs), taken at new diagnosis, from a patient treated with antithyroid drugs. The clonotype comes from a woman younger than 45 with Graves disease. The V gene is TRBV7-2, the J gene TRBJ2-7; TRBD1 is a possible D gene (5 bases). CDR3 residues: CASSLGGQYEQYF. The CDR3 DNA is TGTGCCAGCAGCTTAGGCGGACAATACGAGCAGTACTTC.